The 15 T cell receptor beta chains below all came from one sample that was sequenced in a study of cytomegalovirus exposure and HLA in healthy donors. Vbeta (60) and Jbeta (13) primers were used in the PCR. Data came from immunoSEQ multiplex PCR; TCRdb stores just in-frame clones and leaves some out. The sample carries approximately 220,000 clones, roughly 84% recorded once. Sequencing used PBMCs. These receptors were collected from a girl under 18 in good health and CMV-seronegative.

The chain links TRBV5-1 to TRBJ2-1, with 9 bases lining up with TRBD2. V lost 2 bases, J lost 2 bases, and 2 bases stayed unmatched. Germline CDR1 and CDR2: SGHRS and YFSETQ. The CDR3 is made up of 15 amino acids. CDR3 DNA: TGCGCCAGCAGCTTTAGCGGGAGCGCCTACAATGAGCAGTTCTTC. It is translated as CASSFSGSAYNEQFF.

The chain is built from TRBV4-1 and TRBJ2-2, with 8 bases matching TRBD2. There are 18 residues in the CDR3. V lost 5 bases to trimming and J lost 5 bases; unmatched junction nucleotides: 16. Per the germline V gene, CDR1 is MGHRA and CDR2 is YSYEKL. The DNA of the CDR3 is TGCGCCAGCAGCTCCCCCGGGACGGGGGGGTTTAGGACCGGGGAGCTGTTTTTT. Translated, it gives CASSSPGTGGFRTGELFF.

Only one count was recorded for this clone. The chain is built from TRBV12-5 and TRBJ1-2; weak D call: TRBD1 (6 bases). Trimming took 0 bases from V and 2 from J, leaving 16 bases between them. Germline CDR1 LGHNT, CDR2 FRNRAP. The CDR3 loop spans 17 amino acids. The CDR3 DNA is TGTGCTAGTGGTTTGGTACCTTCGGCAGGGGCCAACTATGGCTACACCTTC. This translates into CASGLVPSAGANYGYTF. Full variable domain (remainder filled in from reference TRBV12-5 and TRBJ1-2): DARVTQTPRHKVTEMGQEVTMRCQPILGHNTVFWYRQTMMQGLELLAYFRNRAPLDDSGMPKDRFSAEMPDATLATLKIQPSEPRDSAVYFCASGLVPSAGANYGYTFGSGTRLTVV.

The chain is built from TRBV19 and TRBJ1-2; D call uncertain. V was clipped by 5 bases and J by 2 bases, with 9 bases between them. The CDR3 runs 13 residues. CDR1 is LNHDA and CDR2 is SQIVND in the germline V gene (reference sequence). The CDR3 loop is CASSYQLNYGYTF. Written as DNA, the CDR3 is TGTGCCAGTAGTTATCAACTAAACTATGGCTACACCTTC.

V gene TRBV28 combines with J gene TRBJ1-1; possibly TRBD1 for D (6 bases). Per the germline V gene, CDR1 is MDHEN and CDR2 is SYDVKM. CDR3 size: 16 residues. V was shortened by 4 bases and J by 2 bases, with 17 bases between the two germline ends. Here the CDR3 reads CASSSPRGTTNTEAFF. The CDR3 DNA is TGTGCCAGCAGTTCCCCCAGGGGTACCACAAACACTGAAGCTTTCTTT. The complete variable domain, with remaining parts taken from reference TRBV28 and TRBJ1-1, reads DVKVTQSSRYLVKRTGEKVFLECVQDMDHENMFWYRQDPGLGLRLIYFSYDVKMKEKGDIPEGYSVSREKKERFSLILESASTNQTSMYLCASSSPRGTTNTEAFFGQGTRLTVV.

V usage is TRBV6-4 and J usage is TRBJ1-1; TRBD1 matches 7 bases. Germline CDR1 MRHNA, CDR2 SNTAGT. The ends lost 6 bases at V and 4 bases at J; junction bases unmatched: 11. The CDR3 runs to 15 residues. The CDR3 DNA sequence: TGTGCCAGCAGCGTTTCGACAGGGTCCTCCACTGAAGCTTTCTTT. As protein: CASSVSTGSSTEAFF.

The chain uses TRBV27 and TRBJ1-1, with D maybe TRBD1 (5 bases). This CDR3 is 13 amino acids long. Germline V lookup: CDR1 MNHEY, CDR2 SMNVEV (reference sequence). V lost 11 bases, J lost 1 base, and 14 bases lay in between. The CDR3 here is CAASRVPNTEAFF. As DNA, the CDR3 is TGTGCCGCCAGCAGGGTCCCGAACACTGAAGCTTTCTTT.

The chain is built from TRBV2 and TRBJ1-1; the D is unclear. The CDR3 contains 13 residues. Trimming left V 7 bases short and J 4 bases short, with 13 bases between. Germline V CDR1 and CDR2: SNHLY, FYNNEI. The CDR3 loop is CASISVEGTEAFF. CDR3 coding DNA: TGTGCCAGCATATCAGTAGAGGGCACTGAAGCTTTCTTT.

This rearrangement joins TRBV27 to TRBJ2-1; 10 bases map to TRBD2. After removal of 5 bases from V and 6 bases from J, the junction contained 13 bases not matched to a gene. Germline CDR1 is MNHEY and CDR2 is SMNVEV (reference sequence). CDR3 length: 17 amino acids. The CDR3 sequence is CASSQTPGLARGNEQFF. The DNA for the CDR3 is TGTGCCAGCAGTCAAACCCCGGGACTAGCGAGGGGCAATGAGCAGTTCTTC.

Worth noting for this clone: Additional DNA sequences in this sample encode the identical CDR3. The rearrangement uses TRBV11-2 and TRBJ1-6; tentatively, D is TRBD1 (5 bases). V dropped 3 bases and J dropped 4 bases, with 10 bases sitting between them. The CDR3 runs 15 residues. Germline loops: CDR1 SGHAT, CDR2 FQNNGV. CDR3 amino acids: CASSFETGYNSPLHF. The CDR3 nucleotides read TGTGCCAGCAGCTTTGAAACAGGTTATAATTCACCCCTCCACTTT.

V and J are TRBV6-5 and TRBJ1-2; a possible D gene is TRBD1 (5 bases). CDR3 length equals 11 residues. CDR1 and CDR2 (germline): MNHEY, SVGAGI. Trimming pared 6 bases from V and 8 bases from J, leaving 10 bases between. CDR3 protein: CASSTTGGYTF. CDR3 DNA sequence: TGTGCCAGCAGCACCACAGGAGGCTACACCTTC.

The V and J genes are TRBV7-3 and TRBJ1-2, with D tentatively TRBD1 (6 bases). There are 14 residues in the CDR3. From germline, CDR1 is SGHTA and CDR2 FQGTGA. Trimming stripped 5 bases from V and 5 bases from J, with 15 bases between. As DNA, the CDR3 is TGTGCCAGCAGCCTCACAGGGTCGGGGTATGGCTACACCTTC. Amino acid sequence: CASSLTGSGYGYTF.

This clone was seen more than once but under ten times. This sequence joins TRBV7-2 and TRBJ1-1; D may be TRBD1 (5 bases). The CDR3 extends over 15 amino acids. V lost 5 bases, J lost 1 base, and 14 bases lay in between. Germline assignment: CDR1 SGHTA and CDR2 FQGNSA. CDR3 amino acids: CASSPIRVRNTEAFF. CDR3 DNA sequence: TGTGCCAGCAGCCCTATCAGGGTTAGGAACACTGAAGCTTTCTTT.

The V call is TRBV11-3, the J call TRBJ2-7, with D tentatively TRBD1 (6 bases). This CDR3 is 17 amino acids long. With 4 bases removed from V and 2 bases from J, the gap between germline ends came to 21 bases. Germline V CDR1 and CDR2: SGHNT, YENEEA. Here the CDR3 reads CASSYPCHREYPYEQYF. The CDR3 region has the DNA TGTGCCAGCAGCTACCCTTGCCACAGGGAGTATCCCTACGAGCAGTACTTC.

The chain links TRBV27 to TRBJ2-7; 8 bases match TRBD2. Germline V CDR1 and CDR2: MNHEY, SMNVEV (reference sequence). The CDR3 totals 14 residues. V shed 8 bases and J 2 bases; nucleotides not matched to a gene: 8. The CDR3 DNA reads TGTGCCAGCCTCGGTTTAGCGGGGACCTACGAGCAGTACTTC. Its protein product is CASLGLAGTYEQYF.